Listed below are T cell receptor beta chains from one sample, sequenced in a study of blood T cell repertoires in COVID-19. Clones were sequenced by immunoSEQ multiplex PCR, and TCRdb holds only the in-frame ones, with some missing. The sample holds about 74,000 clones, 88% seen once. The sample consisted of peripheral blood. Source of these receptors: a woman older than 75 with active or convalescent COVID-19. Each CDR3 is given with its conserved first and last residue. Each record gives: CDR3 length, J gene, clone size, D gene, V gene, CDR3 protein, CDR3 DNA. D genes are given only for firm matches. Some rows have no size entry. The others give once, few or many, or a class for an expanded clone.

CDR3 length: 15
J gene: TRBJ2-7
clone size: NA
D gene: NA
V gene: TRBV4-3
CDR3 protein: CASSQVGGVIYEQYF
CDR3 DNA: TGCGCCAGCAGCCAAGTCGGGGGAGTAATCTACGAGCAGTACTTC

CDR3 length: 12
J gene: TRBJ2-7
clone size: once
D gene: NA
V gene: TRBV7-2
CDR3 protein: CASRPASYEQYF
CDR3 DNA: TGTGCCAGCAGACCAGCGAGTTACGAGCAGTACTTC

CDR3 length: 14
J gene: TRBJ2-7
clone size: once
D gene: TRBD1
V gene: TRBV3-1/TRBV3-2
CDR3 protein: CASSRLQGAGEQYF
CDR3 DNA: TGTGCCAGCAGTCGCTTACAGGGGGCGGGGGAGCAGTACTTC

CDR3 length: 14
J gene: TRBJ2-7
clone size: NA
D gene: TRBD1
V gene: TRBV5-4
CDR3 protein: CASSLPGGHYEQYF
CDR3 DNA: TGTGCCAGCAGCTTACCAGGGGGTCACTACGAGCAGTACTTC

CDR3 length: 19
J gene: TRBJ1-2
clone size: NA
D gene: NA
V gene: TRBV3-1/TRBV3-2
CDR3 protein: CASSQRQGGPKGRLHGYTF
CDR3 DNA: TGTGCCAGCAGCCAGCGCCAAGGGGGACCGAAGGGCCGGCTCCATGGCTACACCTTC

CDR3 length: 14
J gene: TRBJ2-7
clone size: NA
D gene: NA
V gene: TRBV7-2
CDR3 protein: CASSLGGDGYEQYF
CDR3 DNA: TGTGCCAGCAGCTTAGGGGGGGACGGCTACGAGCAGTACTTC

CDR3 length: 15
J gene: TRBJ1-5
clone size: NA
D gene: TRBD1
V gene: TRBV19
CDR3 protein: CASKRDRGQDQPQHF
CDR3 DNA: TGTGCCAGTAAAAGGGACAGGGGGCAGGATCAGCCCCAGCATTTT

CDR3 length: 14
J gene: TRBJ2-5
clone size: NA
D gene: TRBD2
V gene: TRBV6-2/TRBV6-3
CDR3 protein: CASTPGGGRETQYF
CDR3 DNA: TGTGCCAGCACCCCCGGGGGGGGGCGGGAGACCCAGTACTTC

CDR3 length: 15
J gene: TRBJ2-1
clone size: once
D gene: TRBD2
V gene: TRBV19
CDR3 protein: CASSTRTSGRGEQFF
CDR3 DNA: TGTGCCAGTAGTACCCGGACTAGCGGGAGAGGTGAGCAGTTCTTC

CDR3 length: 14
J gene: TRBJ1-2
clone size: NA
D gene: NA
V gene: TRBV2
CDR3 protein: CASSEGPGDYGYTF
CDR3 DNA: TGTGCCAGCAGTGAAGGTCCAGGGGACTATGGCTACACCTTC

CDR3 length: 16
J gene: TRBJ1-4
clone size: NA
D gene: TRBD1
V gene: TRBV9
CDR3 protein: CASSVEGGGSGEKLFF
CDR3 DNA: TGTGCCAGCAGCGTAGAAGGAGGGGGCAGTGGTGAAAAACTGTTTTTT

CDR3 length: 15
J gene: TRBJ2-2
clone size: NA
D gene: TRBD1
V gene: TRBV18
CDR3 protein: CASSAGQANTGELFF
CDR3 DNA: TGTGCCAGCTCAGCGGGACAGGCGAACACCGGGGAGCTGTTTTTT

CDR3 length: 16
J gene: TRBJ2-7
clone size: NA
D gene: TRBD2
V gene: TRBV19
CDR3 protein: CASSKGTDYGGDEQYF
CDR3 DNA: TGTGCCAGTAGTAAGGGGACGGACTATGGGGGGGACGAGCAGTACTTC

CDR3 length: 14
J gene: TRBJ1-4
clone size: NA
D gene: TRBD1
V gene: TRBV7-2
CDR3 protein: CASSLDQGVEKLFF
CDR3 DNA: TGTGCCAGCAGCTTAGACCAGGGGGTTGAAAAACTGTTTTTT

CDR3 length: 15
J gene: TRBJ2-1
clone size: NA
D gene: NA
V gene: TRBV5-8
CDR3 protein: CASSLEESSYNEQFF
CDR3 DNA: TGTGCCAGCAGCTTAGAAGAGTCCTCCTACAATGAGCAGTTCTTC

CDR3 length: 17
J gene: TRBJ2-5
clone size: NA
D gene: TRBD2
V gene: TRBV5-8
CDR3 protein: CASSPGTSGPEGETQYF
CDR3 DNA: TGTGCCAGCAGCCCCGGGACTAGCGGACCCGAAGGAGAGACCCAGTACTTC

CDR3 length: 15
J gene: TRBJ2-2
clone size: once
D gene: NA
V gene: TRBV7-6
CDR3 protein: CASSLVGANTGELFF
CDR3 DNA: TGTGCCAGCAGCTTAGTAGGGGCGAACACCGGGGAGCTGTTTTTT

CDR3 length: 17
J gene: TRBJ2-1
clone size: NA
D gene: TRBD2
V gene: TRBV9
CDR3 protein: CASSRPPTSGSRDEQFF
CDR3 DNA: TGTGCCAGCAGTCGTCCCCCGACTAGCGGGAGTAGGGATGAGCAGTTCTTC

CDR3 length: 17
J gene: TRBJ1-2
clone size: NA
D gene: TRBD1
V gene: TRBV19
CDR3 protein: CASSITQTRTGEYGYTF
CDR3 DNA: TGTGCCAGTAGTATAACCCAGACTCGGACAGGGGAGTATGGCTACACCTTC

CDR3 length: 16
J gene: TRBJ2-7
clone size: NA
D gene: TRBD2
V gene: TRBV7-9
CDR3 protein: CASSPRLALSSYEQYF
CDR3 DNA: TGTGCCAGCAGCCCAAGACTAGCGCTGAGCTCCTACGAGCAGTACTTC

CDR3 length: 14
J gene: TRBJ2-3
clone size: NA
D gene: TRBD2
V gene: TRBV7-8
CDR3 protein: CASSTILTSDTQYF
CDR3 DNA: TGTGCCAGCAGCACAATATTGACTAGCGATACGCAGTATTTT

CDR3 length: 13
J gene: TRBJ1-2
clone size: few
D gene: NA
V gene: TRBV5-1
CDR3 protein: CASSLAENYGYTF
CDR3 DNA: TGCGCCAGCAGCTTAGCCGAGAACTATGGCTACACCTTC

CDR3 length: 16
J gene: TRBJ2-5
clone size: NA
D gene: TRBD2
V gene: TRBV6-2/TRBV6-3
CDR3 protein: CASSALAGGYWGTQYF
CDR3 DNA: TGTGCCAGCAGTGCCCTAGCGGGAGGGTATTGGGGGACCCAGTACTTC

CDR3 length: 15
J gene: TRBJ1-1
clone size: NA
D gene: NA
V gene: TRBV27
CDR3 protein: CASRLTGGGQTEAFF
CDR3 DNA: TGTGCCAGCAGGCTGACAGGAGGAGGACAGACTGAAGCTTTCTTT

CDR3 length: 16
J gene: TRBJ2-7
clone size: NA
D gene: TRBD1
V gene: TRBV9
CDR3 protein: CASSRSGTVPAREQYF
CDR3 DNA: TGTGCCAGCAGCCGGTCCGGGACAGTTCCTGCCCGGGAGCAGTACTTC

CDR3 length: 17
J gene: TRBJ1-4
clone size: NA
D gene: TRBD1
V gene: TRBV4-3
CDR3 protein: CASSQGPARQGVEKLFF
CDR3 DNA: TGCGCCAGCAGCCAAGGGCCCGCGAGACAGGGGGTTGAAAAACTGTTTTTT